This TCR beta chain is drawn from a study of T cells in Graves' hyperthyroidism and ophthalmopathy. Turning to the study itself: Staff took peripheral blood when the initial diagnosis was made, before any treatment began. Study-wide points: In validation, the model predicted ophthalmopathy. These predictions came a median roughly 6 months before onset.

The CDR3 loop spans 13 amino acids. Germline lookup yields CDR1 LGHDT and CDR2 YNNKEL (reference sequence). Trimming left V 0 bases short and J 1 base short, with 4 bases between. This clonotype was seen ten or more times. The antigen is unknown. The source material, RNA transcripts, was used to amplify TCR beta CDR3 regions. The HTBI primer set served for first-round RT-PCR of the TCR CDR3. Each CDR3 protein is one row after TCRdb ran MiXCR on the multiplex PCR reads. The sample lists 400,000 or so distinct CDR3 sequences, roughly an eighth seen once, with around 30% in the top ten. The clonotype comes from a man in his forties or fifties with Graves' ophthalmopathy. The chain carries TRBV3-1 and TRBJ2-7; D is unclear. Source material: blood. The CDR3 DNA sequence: TGTGCCAGCAGCCAAGATACATCCTACGAGCAGTACTTC. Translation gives CASSQDTSYEQYF.